What follows is one TCR beta chain and its context. Its matching antigen is unknown. These data come from a study of OX40 agonist ivuxolimab in advanced cancers. Findings and caveats of the study: The study observed clonal expansion of CD4+ and CD8+ blood T cells by week 6 at 0.1 to 3.0 mg/kg. CD8+ T cells showed, on average, more clonal expansion than CD4+ cells.

V gave up 5 bases and J gave up 7 bases, with 17 bases separating them. The V gene's germline CDR1 is SEHNR and CDR2 FQNEAQ (reference sequence). This CDR3 is 14 amino acids long. Blood specimens came from baseline, cycle 4 day 1, and cycle 7 day 1. The table came from immunoSEQ multiplex PCR; TCRdb's copy has only in-frame clones and leaves some out. Among about 40,000 clones listed, roughly 81% were seen once. The source of this sequence is an adult with an advanced solid tumor such as melanoma, head and neck, liver or kidney cancer. This specimen consisted of CD4+ or CD8+ T cells sorted from blood, obtained in a trial of the OX40 agonist ivuxolimab. The chain couples TRBV7-9 to TRBJ1-2, with D unresolved. As DNA, the CDR3 is TGTGCCAGCAGCCAAGGAGCCATCGGCGGTGGCTACACCTTC. This sequence encodes CASSQGAIGGGYTF. Complete variable domain (other parts from reference TRBV7-9 and TRBJ1-2): DTGVSQNPRHKITKRGQNVTFRCDPISEHNRLYWYRQTLGQGPEFLTYFQNEAQLEKSRLLSDRFSAERPKGSFSTLEIQRTEQGDSAMYLCASSQGAIGGGYTFGSGTRLTVV.